This TCR beta chain came from a study of identical twins (dated by TCRdb to the mid-2010s). Describing the broader study: The study deep-sequenced TCR alpha and beta repertoires from monozygotic twins, unrelated adults of various ages and cord blood to test whether fetal clonotypes persist. To rule out contamination, replicate twin experiments were performed at different times with different library preparation protocols.

Looking up the germline V gene yields CDR1 MDHEN and CDR2 SYDVKM. The CDR3 sequence holds 15 residues, the cysteine and phenylalanine included. The sequence is cut down to CDR3 DNA, 45 bases in frame from base 1. The V end loses 5 bases and the J end loses 5 bases, and a stretch of 18 bases separates them. Library generation was performed with 5' RACE. Sequenced on an Illumina HiSeq 2000. Template switching introduced a universal primer binding site; the final cDNA contained a unique molecular identifier, enabling accurate counting of TCR cDNA molecules. First-strand cDNA for TCR alpha and beta chains was synthesized from specific primers in the conserved constant-segment region. To control for contamination, every cDNA library carried two barcodes: a SMART-Mk sample barcode plus Illumina barcodes. TruSeq adapter sequences along with Illumina sample barcodes were introduced in two successive PCR steps. TCR alpha and beta cDNA libraries were sequenced on the Illumina HiSeq platform with custom primers. In the paper's pipeline: Raw reads were processed with MiGEC to extract unique molecular identifiers, and MiXCR was used to determine CDR3 positions. Recombination models were inferred per individual with the repgenHMM and IGoR tools using an EM algorithm. Shared clonotypes were analyzed with the tcR package in R, and sharing was normalized by the product of cloneset sizes. To study raw recombination without the effects of thymic and clonal selection, out-of-frame nonproductive sequences were analyzed. TCRdb reran the public reads through fastp at Q25 and MiXCR, keeping productive beta chains. Each CDR3 protein appears once, grouped with its most common genes and DNA. The V and J calls shown here were made by TCRdb, not taken from the authors' results. The sample table shows around 500,000 distinct CDR3 sequences, and 14% are seen once. The ten most abundant clones make up about 0.54% of the sample.

Only healthy Caucasian donors were included. The twin cohort comprised three pairs of female monozygotic twins, all aged about 18 to 29 years. Positive isolation kits from Invitrogen were used to isolate the CD4+ and CD8+ T cell populations. On this clonotype: Its antigen is not yet known. No clone much larger than this one lies a single base away; base qualities are absent.

The paper as a whole reports these results and caveats: Recombination models systematically underestimated out-of-frame TCR alpha sharing in monozygotic twins but agreed with sharing between unrelated individuals. Compared with coincidental sharing between unrelated individuals, out-of-frame TCR alpha sequences shared between twins had an excess of sequences with low generation probability. Zero-insertion analyses could be partly confounded by invariant T cells such as MAIT and iNKT, though diverse VJ usage argued against such confounding for most clonotypes. Fewer insertions were carried by abundant cord blood beta clonotypes; a weaker similar trend was observed in young adult naive repertoires, while no such trend was observed in memory repertoires. The excess sharing between twins in beta out-of-frame sequences was weaker because fewer shared sequences reduced the signal-to-noise ratio. Conclusions relied on cross-sectional statistical analysis, since the same donors could not be followed over many years.

These records were also assigned to another study, of yellow fever vaccine responses in identical twins. As the second paper documents: According to the authors, in identical twins the way T cells responded to vaccination appeared partly convergent and partly personalized. The study precisely tracked vaccine-responding T cell clones in identical twins.

The V and J genes are TRBV28 and TRBJ1-1; a tentative D call is TRBD1 (5 bases match). Sequencing was performed on CD4+ T cells sorted from blood. The sequence was collected from a woman between 18 and 30 years old in good health. The sequenced DNA: TGTGCCAGCAGTACTATTGTCAGGGCGCAGACTGAAGCTTTCTTT. Its protein reads: CASSTIVRAQTEAFF.